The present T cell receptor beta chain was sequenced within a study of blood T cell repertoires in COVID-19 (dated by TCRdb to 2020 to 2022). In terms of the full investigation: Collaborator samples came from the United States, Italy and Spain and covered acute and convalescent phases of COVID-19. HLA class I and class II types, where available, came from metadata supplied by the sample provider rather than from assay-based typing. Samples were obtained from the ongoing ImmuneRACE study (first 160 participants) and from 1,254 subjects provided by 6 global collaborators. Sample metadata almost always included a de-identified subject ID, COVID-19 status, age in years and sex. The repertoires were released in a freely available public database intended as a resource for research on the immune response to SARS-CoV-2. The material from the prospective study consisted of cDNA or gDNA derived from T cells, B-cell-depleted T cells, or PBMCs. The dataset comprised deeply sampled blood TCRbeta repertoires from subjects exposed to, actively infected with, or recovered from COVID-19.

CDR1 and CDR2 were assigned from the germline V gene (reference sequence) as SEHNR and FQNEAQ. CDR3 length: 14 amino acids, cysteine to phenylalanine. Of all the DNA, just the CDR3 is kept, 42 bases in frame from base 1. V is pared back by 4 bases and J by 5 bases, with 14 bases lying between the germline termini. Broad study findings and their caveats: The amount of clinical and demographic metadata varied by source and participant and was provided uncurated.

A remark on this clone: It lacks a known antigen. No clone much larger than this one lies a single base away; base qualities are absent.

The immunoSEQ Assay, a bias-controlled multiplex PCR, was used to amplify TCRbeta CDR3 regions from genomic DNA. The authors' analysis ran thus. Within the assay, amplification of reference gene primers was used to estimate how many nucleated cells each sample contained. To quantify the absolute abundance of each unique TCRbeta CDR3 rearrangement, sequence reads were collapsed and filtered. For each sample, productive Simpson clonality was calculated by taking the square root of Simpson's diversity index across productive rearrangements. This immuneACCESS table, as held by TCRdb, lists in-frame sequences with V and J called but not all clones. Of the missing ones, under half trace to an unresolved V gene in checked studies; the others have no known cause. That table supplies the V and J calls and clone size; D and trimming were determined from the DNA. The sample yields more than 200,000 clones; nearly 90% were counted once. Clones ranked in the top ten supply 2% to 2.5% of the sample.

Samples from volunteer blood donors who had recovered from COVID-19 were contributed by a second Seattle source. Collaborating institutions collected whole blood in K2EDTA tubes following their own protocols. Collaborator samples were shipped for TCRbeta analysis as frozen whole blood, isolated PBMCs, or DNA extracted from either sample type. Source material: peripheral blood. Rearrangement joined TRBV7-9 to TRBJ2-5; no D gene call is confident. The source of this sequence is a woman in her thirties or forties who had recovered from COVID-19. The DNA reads TGTGCCAGCAGCTCACTTTATACGCCCGAGACCCAGTACTTC. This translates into CASSSLYTPETQYF.